This T cell receptor (beta chain) originates from a study of regulatory T cells in long-lasting Graves disease. General study points: Favored gene segments in persistent disease were TRBV28, TRBJ1-2 and TRBJ2-5.

The CDR3 spans 14 residues. CDR1 is SNHLY, CDR2 FYNNEI, per germline. Trimming took 2 bases from V and 0 from J, leaving 8 bases between them. iRepertoire HTBI primers and Arm-PCR of CDR3 regions built TCR beta libraries. Each CDR3 protein gets one entry after TCRdb re-called the multiplex PCR reads with MiXCR. The table lists about 540,000 distinct CDR3 sequences, roughly 13% of them singletons. This clonotype was counted many times. Its antigen is not known. The time point: newly diagnosed GD, antithyroid drugs for less than 3 months. The TCR library used RNA extracted from PBMCs. The sample was also linked to a second study, of T cells in Graves' hyperthyroidism and ophthalmopathy.

The source is a man aged 25 to 45 with Graves disease. V and J are TRBV2 and TRBJ2-7, with no clear D. The specimen comprised peripheral blood mononuclear cells (PBMCs), sampled at new diagnosis, from a patient treated with antithyroid drugs. The DNA of the CDR3 is TGTGCCAGCAGTGAAAGTCTGGGCTCCTACGAGCAGTACTTC. Protein product: CASSESLGSYEQYF. Filled out from reference TRBV2 and TRBJ2-7, the complete variable domain reads EPEVTQTPSHQVTQMGQEVILRCVPISNHLYFYWYRQILGQKVEFLVSFYNNEISEKSEIFDDQFSVERPDGSNFTLKIRSTKLEDSAMYFCASSESLGSYEQYFGPGTRLTVT.